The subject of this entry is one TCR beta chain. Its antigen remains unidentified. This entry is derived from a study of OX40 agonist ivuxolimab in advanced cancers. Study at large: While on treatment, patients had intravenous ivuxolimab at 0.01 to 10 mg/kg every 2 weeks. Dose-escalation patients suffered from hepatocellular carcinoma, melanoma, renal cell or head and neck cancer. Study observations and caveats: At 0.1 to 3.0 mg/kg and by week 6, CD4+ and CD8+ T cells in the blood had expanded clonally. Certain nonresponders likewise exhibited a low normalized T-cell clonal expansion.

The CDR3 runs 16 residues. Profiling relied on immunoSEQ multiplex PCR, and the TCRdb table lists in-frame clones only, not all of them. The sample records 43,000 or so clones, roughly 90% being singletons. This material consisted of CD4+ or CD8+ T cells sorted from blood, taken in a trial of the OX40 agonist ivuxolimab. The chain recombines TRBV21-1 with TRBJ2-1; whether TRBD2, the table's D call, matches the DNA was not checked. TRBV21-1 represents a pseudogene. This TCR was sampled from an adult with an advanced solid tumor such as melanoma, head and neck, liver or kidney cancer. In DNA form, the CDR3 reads TGTGCCAGCAGAGGGGGGACCGGGACTAGCAGCAATGAGCAGTTCTTC. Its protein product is CASRGGTGTSSNEQFF.